This TCR beta chain appears in the sequencing data of a study of response to subunit inactivated influenza vaccine. TCRdb redid the calling of the RT-PCR reads with MiXCR, one entry per CDR3 protein. This table has hundreds of thousands of distinct CDR3 sequences, 14% appearing once. This clonotype was picked up many times. Its antigen is undetermined. The V end was cut by 0 bases, the J end by 5 bases, with 16 bases between. In germline, CDR1 is LNHNV, CDR2 YYDKDF (reference sequence). The CDR3 totals 16 residues. Study conclusions and caveats: Authors proposed each seasonal influenza vaccination draws in few new T cells.

The sequencing here drew on PBMCs from blood, taken around two weeks before vaccination. This chain links TRBV15 with TRBJ2-5; the D gene is possibly TRBD2 (6 bases). The source is a man aged 45-60 years who received an inactivated influenza vaccine. The CDR3 bases are TGTGCCACCAGCAGAGATCCGGGACCTGGGGGGGAGACCCAGTACTTC. Protein product: CATSRDPGPGGETQYF.